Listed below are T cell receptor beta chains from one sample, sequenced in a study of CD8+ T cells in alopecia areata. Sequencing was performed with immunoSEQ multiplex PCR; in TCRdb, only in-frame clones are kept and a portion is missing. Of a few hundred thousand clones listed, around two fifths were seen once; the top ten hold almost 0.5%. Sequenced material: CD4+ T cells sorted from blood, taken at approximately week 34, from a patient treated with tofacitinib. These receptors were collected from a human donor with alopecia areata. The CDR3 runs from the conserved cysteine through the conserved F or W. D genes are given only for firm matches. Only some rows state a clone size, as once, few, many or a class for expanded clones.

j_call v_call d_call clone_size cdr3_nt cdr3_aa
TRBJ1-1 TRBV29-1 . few TGCAGCGTTGAAGATCTAGCCAGCATGAACACTGAAGCTTTCTTT CSVEDLASMNTEAFF
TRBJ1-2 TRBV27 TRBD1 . TGTGCCAGCAGTTCCCTACAGGGGGCGCGAGGGACTAACTATGGCTACACCTTC CASSSLQGARGTNYGYTF
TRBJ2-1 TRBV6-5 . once TGTGCCAGCAGGCCGGGCCAAAGACGAAATGAGCAGTTCTTC CASRPGQRRNEQFF
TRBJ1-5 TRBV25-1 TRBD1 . TGTGCCAGCAGTGAAAGGAGTAGACAGGGGTACAATCAGCCCCAGCATTTT CASSERSRQGYNQPQHF
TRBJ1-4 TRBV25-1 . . TGTGCCAGCAGTGAATATGTATCGGGGAGGATGAAGAAACTGTTTTTT CASSEYVSGRMKKLFF
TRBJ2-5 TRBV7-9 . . TGTGCCAGCAGAGTCAGTGAGACCCAGTACTTC CASRVSETQYF
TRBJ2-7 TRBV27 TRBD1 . TGTGCCAGCAGTATAAGACAGGGAAACTACGAGCAGTACTTC CASSIRQGNYEQYF
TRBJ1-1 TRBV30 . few TGTGCCTGGAGGGGGGGTACCGGCACTGAAGCTTTCTTT CAWRGGTGTEAFF
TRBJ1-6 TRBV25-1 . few TGTGCCAGCAGTGTAGACAGCCCCAATTCACCCCTCCACTTT CASSVDSPNSPLHF
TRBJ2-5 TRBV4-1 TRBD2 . TGCGCCAGCAGCCAGTCACCCAGCGGGGCTCGGGAGACCCAGTACTTC CASSQSPSGARETQYF
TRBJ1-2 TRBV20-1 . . TGCAGTGCTAGAACCTCGGGGGACTACACCTTC CSARTSGDYTF
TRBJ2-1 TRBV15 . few TGTGCCACCAGCACAGGGACCAGCCCTCAGGAGCAGTTCTTC CATSTGTSPQEQFF
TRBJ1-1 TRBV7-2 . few TGTGCCAGCAGCTCCACATCCGGTCTGAACACTGAAGCTTTCTTT CASSSTSGLNTEAFF
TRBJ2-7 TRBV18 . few TGTGCCAGCTCAACCTATACAGGGAGAGACGAGCAGTACTTC CASSTYTGRDEQYF
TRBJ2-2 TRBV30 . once TGTGCCTGTCTCCCCGAGGGCGGAAACACCGGGGAGCTGTTTTTT CACLPEGGNTGELFF
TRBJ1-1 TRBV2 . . TGTGCCAGCAGGCGACAGTCTGAAGCTTTCTTT CASRRQSEAFF
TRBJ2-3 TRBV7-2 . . TGTGCCAGCAGCTTAGGGGCCCCAGATACGCAGTATTTT CASSLGAPDTQYF
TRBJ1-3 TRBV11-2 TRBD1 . TGTGCCAGCAGCTCCCCTAGGGGGCAGGATAGAAACACCATATATTTT CASSSPRGQDRNTIYF
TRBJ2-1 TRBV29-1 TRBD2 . TGCAGCGTTGAAATAGGGACTAGCGGATACAATGAGCAGTTCTTC CSVEIGTSGYNEQFF
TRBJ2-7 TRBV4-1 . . TGCGCCAGCAGCCAAGGGGCCACGGGGATTGCCTACGAGCAGTACTTC CASSQGATGIAYEQYF
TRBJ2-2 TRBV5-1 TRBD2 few TGCGCCAGCAGCCCGGGGGGGGCGCAAAGCGGGGAGCTGTTTTTT CASSPGGAQSGELFF
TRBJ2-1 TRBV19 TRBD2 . TGTGCCAGTAGTATAGAGGGGACTAGCGGGTTCAACAATGAGCAGTTCTTC CASSIEGTSGFNNEQFF
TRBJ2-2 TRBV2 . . TGTGCCAGCAGTGAAGCGTCCATCGGGGAGCTGTTTTTT CASSEASIGELFF
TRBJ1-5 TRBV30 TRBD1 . TGTGCCTGGAGTCCTGGACAGGGGTTTCAGCCCCAGCATTTT CAWSPGQGFQPQHF
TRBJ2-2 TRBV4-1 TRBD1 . TGCGCCAGCAGCCATGGCAGGATAGGGGGCTCCGGTTCCGGGGAGCTGTTTTTT CASSHGRIGGSGSGELFF
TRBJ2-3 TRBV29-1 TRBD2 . TGCAGCGTTGTCGGCGGACTAGCGGGGGGGCAAGATACGCAGTATTTT CSVVGGLAGGQDTQYF
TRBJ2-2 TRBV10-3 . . TGTGCCGCCACGCCGACAACCGGGGAGCTGTTTTTT CAATPTTGELFF
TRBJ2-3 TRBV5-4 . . TGTGCCAGCAGCTGGTTAAGCACAGATACGCAGTATTTT CASSWLSTDTQYF
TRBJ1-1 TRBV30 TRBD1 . TGTGCCTGGACCGGACAGGTTGAAGCTTTCTTT CAWTGQVEAFF
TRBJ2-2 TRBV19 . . TGTGCCAGTAGTATTGCTGGGTACACCGGGGAGCTGTTTTTT CASSIAGYTGELFF
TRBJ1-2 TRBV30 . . TGTGCCTGGAGTGTACGGGTTAACTATGGCTACACCTTC CAWSVRVNYGYTF
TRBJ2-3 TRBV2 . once TGTGCCAGCATGGGGGTGCGAGGAGATACGCAGTATTTT CASMGVRGDTQYF
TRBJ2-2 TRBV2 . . TGTGCCAGCAGGAGGGCTATTAGTCGTCTCCTAAACACCGGGGAGCTGTTTTTT CASRRAISRLLNTGELFF
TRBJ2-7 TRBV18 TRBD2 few TGTGCCAGCTCACCGGGGACTACAGACGAGCAGTACTTC CASSPGTTDEQYF
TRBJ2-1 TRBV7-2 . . TGTGCCAGCAGCCCGGCCACCTACAATGAGCAGTTCTTC CASSPATYNEQFF
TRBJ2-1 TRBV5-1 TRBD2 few TGCGCCAGCAGCTTCGGACTAGCGGGCAACAATGAGCAGTTCTTC CASSFGLAGNNEQFF
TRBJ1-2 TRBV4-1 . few TGCGCCAGCAGCCAACAACAGGGAAACTATGGCTACACCTTC CASSQQQGNYGYTF
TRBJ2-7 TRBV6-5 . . TGTGCCAGCAGTAGAACCCAATACTCCTACGAGCAGTACTTC CASSRTQYSYEQYF
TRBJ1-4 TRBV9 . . TGTGCCAGCAGCCCAGGCACTAATGAAAAACTGTTTTTT CASSPGTNEKLFF
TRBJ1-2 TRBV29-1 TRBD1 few TGCAGCGTCCGACAGGGGGCTGGGTATGGCTACACCTTC CSVRQGAGYGYTF
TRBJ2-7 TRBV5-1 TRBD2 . TGCGCCAGCAGCCGACTAGCGGGAAGCTACGAGCAGTACTTC CASSRLAGSYEQYF
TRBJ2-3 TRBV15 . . TGTGCCACCAGCAGACACACAGATACGCAGTATTTT CATSRHTDTQYF
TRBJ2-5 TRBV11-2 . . TGTGCCAGCAGCTACCCCGTACTGGGAACTACTCAAGAGACCCAGTACTTC CASSYPVLGTTQETQYF
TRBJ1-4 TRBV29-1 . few TGCAGCGTTGAGTGGGGACCTAATGAAAAACTGTTTTTT CSVEWGPNEKLFF
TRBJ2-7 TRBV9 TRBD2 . TGTGCCAGCAGCGTAGGCGGGGGGAACGAGCAGTACTTC CASSVGGGNEQYF
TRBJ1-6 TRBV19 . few TGTGCCAGTAGACCACGGGACAATAATTCACCCCTCCACTTT CASRPRDNNSPLHF
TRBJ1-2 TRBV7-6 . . TGTGCCAGCAGCTTAGGGGCCCTCCGAGGGTCCAACTATGGCTACACCTTC CASSLGALRGSNYGYTF
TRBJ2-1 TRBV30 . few TGTGCCTGGAGCGGTCTCGAGCAGTTCTTC CAWSGLEQFF
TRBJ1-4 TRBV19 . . TGTGCCAGTAGTGACCAGCAAACGGAAAAACTGTTTTTT CASSDQQTEKLFF
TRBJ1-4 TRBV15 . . TGTGCCACCAGCAGAGGCGGAGTGGAAAATGAAAAACTGTTTTTT CATSRGGVENEKLFF
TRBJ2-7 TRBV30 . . TGTGCCTGGGGGCGGGATCTCTCCGGGACCGAGCAGTACTTC CAWGRDLSGTEQYF
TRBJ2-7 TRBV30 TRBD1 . TGTGCCTGGAGGCAGACAGGGGACCACGAGCAGTACTTC CAWRQTGDHEQYF